Listed below are T cell receptor beta chains from one sample, sequenced in a study of response to subunit inactivated influenza vaccine. TCRdb re-analysed the RT-PCR reads in MiXCR, keeping a single row per CDR3 protein. The profile shows roughly 760,000 distinct CDR3 sequences, around 20% of them singletons. The specimen comprised PBMCs from blood, sampled 5 days after vaccination. The receptors derive from a man aged 45-65 years who received an inactivated influenza vaccine. The CDR3 runs from the conserved cysteine through the conserved F or W. Fields, in order: D gene, V gene, J gene, clone size, CDR3 DNA, CDR3 protein. A D gene is named only where the DNA matches it firmly. The listing skips clone size in some rows; elsewhere it reads once, few, many or a size class.

d_gene: TRBD2
v_gene: TRBV9
j_gene: TRBJ2-3
abundance: once
CDR3nt: TGTGCCAGCAGCGCACTAGCGGGAGGAATAGATACGCAGTATTTT
CDR3aa: CASSALAGGIDTQYF

d_gene: TRBD1
v_gene: TRBV7-2
j_gene: TRBJ2-2
abundance: few
CDR3nt: TGTGCCAGCAGCTTCCAGGGGGCGCGGACCGGGGAGCTGTTTTTT
CDR3aa: CASSFQGARTGELFF

d_gene: TRBD1
v_gene: TRBV7-2
j_gene: TRBJ1-2
abundance: .
CDR3nt: TGTGCCAGCAGCTTAGAGGCAGGGGGCTATGGCTACACCTTC
CDR3aa: CASSLEAGGYGYTF

d_gene: .
v_gene: TRBV2
j_gene: TRBJ1-2
abundance: few
CDR3nt: TGTGCCAGCAGTGAATGGCAGGGGAAAAGCTACACCTTC
CDR3aa: CASSEWQGKSYTF

d_gene: TRBD2
v_gene: TRBV10-3
j_gene: TRBJ2-1
abundance: .
CDR3nt: TGTGCCATCAGTGGACAGAAGACTAGCGGATACAATGAGCAGTTCTTC
CDR3aa: CAISGQKTSGYNEQFF

d_gene: .
v_gene: TRBV7-9
j_gene: TRBJ2-5
abundance: .
CDR3nt: TGTGCCAGCAGCCGTGGTTCGGCGGGGGAGACCCAGTACTTC
CDR3aa: CASSRGSAGETQYF

d_gene: TRBD1
v_gene: TRBV5-4
j_gene: TRBJ1-1
abundance: .
CDR3nt: TGTGCCAGCAGCGCGGACAGGGTGAAAGCTTTCTTT
CDR3aa: CASSADRVKAFF

d_gene: TRBD2
v_gene: TRBV7-2
j_gene: TRBJ2-2
abundance: .
CDR3nt: TGTGCCAGCAGCTTAACTAGCGGGGTCCCCGGGGAGCTGTTTTTT
CDR3aa: CASSLTSGVPGELFF

d_gene: .
v_gene: TRBV12-3/TRBV12-4
j_gene: TRBJ2-2
abundance: .
CDR3nt: TGTGACAGCAGTTTAGGGTTCGGGGCGGGGACGAACACCGGGGAGCTGTTTTTT
CDR3aa: CDSSLGFGAGTNTGELFF

d_gene: TRBD1
v_gene: TRBV5-1
j_gene: TRBJ1-3
abundance: .
CDR3nt: TGCGCCAGCAGCTTGGATCTGACAGGGGGCTCTGGAAACACCATATATTTT
CDR3aa: CASSLDLTGGSGNTIYF

d_gene: .
v_gene: TRBV5-1
j_gene: TRBJ2-1
abundance: .
CDR3nt: TGCGCCAGCAGCTTGACGGGAGAGGTATGGAATGAGCAGTTCTTC
CDR3aa: CASSLTGEVWNEQFF

d_gene: .
v_gene: TRBV5-6
j_gene: TRBJ2-7
abundance: few
CDR3nt: TGTGCCAGCAGCTTGACCAGGAACTCCTACGAGCAGTACTTC
CDR3aa: CASSLTRNSYEQYF

d_gene: .
v_gene: TRBV5-5
j_gene: TRBJ2-1
abundance: many
CDR3nt: TGTGCCAGCAGTTTAGCCCTATACAATGAGCAGTTCTTC
CDR3aa: CASSLALYNEQFF

d_gene: TRBD2
v_gene: TRBV20-1
j_gene: TRBJ2-7
abundance: .
CDR3nt: TGCAGTGCTAGAGTCTGGCGGGAGAGCTCCTACGAGCAGTACTTC
CDR3aa: CSARVWRESSYEQYF

d_gene: TRBD2
v_gene: TRBV10-2
j_gene: TRBJ2-1
abundance: few
CDR3nt: TGCGCCAGCAGTGAGCCCGGACTAGCGGGGCGGTGGGAGCAGTTCTTC
CDR3aa: CASSEPGLAGRWEQFF